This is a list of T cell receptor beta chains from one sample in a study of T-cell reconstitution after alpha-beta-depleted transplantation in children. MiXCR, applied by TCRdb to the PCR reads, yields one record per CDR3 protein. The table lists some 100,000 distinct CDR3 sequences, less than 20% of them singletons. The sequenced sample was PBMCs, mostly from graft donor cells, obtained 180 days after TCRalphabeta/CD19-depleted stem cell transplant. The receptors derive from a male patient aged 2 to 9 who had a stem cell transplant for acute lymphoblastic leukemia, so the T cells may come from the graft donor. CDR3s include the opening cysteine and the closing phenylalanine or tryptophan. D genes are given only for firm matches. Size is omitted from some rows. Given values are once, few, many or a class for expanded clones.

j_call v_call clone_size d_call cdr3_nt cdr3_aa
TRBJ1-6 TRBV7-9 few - TGTGCCAGCAGCTCCCAGGTTCCCTCACCCCTCCACTTT CASSSQVPSPLHF
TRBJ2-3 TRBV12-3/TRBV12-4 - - TGTGCCAGCAGCCCCCCGCGTTCGGGCCCAGATACGCAGTATTTT CASSPPRSGPDTQYF
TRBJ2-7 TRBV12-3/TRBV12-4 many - TGTGCCAGCAGTTTCCTATTGGCCCGGGGTCCTCAAGAGCAGTACTTC CASSFLLARGPQEQYF
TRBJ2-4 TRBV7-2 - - TGTGCCAGCAGCCGACTTAAGGATGGATCCGGATGGATTCAGTACTTC CASSRLKDGSGWIQYF
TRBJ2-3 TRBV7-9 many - TGTGCCAGCAGACCAAAGGTCACGGAGTGGGGACCCACAGATACGCAGTATTTT CASRPKVTEWGPTDTQYF
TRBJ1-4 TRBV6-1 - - TGTGCCAGCAGAACGACAGGACTGGTTGAAAAACTGTTTTTT CASRTTGLVEKLFF
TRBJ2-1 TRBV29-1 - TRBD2 TGCAGCGTTGAACCGGGACTAGCGTCTGAGCAGTTCTTC CSVEPGLASEQFF
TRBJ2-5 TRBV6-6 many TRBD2 TGTGCCAGCAGTTACTCGGGGGGGGAGACCCAGTACTTC CASSYSGGETQYF
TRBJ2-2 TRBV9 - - TGTGCCAGCAGCGTAGTCAGTTCAGTTAACACCGGGGAGCTGTTTTTT CASSVVSSVNTGELFF
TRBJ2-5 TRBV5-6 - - TGTGCCAGCAGCCAAATTTCCGGGACGTTTCAAGAGACCCAGTACTTC CASSQISGTFQETQYF
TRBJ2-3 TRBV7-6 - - TGTGCCAGCAGCTTTCCAGGGTCGTTGGATACGCAGTATTTT CASSFPGSLDTQYF
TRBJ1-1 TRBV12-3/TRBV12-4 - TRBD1 TGTCCCAGCACCTCAGGGTGGACAGGGGGTTTAACCGAAGCTTTCTTT CPSTSGWTGGLTEAFF
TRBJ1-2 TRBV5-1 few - TGCGCCAGCAGCTTGGCCTTGGGATCCACTATGGACTATGGCTACACCTTC CASSLALGSTMDYGYTF
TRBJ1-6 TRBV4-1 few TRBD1 TGCGCCAGCAGCACCCCGACAGGGGGCCCGTCTCCATTACGTTCACCCCTCCACTTT CASSTPTGGPSPLRSPLHF
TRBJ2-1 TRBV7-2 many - TGTGCCAGCAGCTCGGACGGAAGCTCCTACAATGAGCAGTTCTTC CASSSDGSSYNEQFF
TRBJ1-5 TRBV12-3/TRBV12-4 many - TGTGCCAGCAGTTTTGTCCTTGGGGGAGGACAGCCCCAGCATTTT CASSFVLGGGQPQHF
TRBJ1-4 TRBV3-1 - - TGTGCCAGCAGCCAAGATCTACCCTTAGCAACTAATGAAAAACTGTTTTTT CASSQDLPLATNEKLFF
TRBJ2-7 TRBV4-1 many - TGCGCCAGCAGCCATAGGCTAGCAGATACCTACGAGCAGTACTTC CASSHRLADTYEQYF
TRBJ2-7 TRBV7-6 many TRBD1 TGTGCCAGCAGCTCAGGACAGGCCTCCTACGAGCAGTACTTC CASSSGQASYEQYF
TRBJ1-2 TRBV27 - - TGTGCCAGCAGTTTTAAAGGCGCAGGGAACTATGGCGACACCTTC CASSFKGAGNYGDTF
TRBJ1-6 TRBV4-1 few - TGCGCCAGCAGCCATCCCGCCGGGCCCCGCACTTCACCCCTCCACTTT CASSHPAGPRTSPLHF
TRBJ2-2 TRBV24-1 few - TGTGCCACCAGTGTTGAGGTCACCGGGGAGCTGTTTTTT CATSVEVTGELFF
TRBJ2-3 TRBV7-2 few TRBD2 TGTGCCAGCAGCTTAGCCCTAGCGGGGGGGCTGACAGATACGCAGTATTTT CASSLALAGGLTDTQYF
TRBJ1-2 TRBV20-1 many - TGCAGTGCTAGCGAGGGGTTAGCTAACTATGGCTACACCTTC CSASEGLANYGYTF
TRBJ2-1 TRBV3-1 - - TGTGCCAGCAGCCAAGATCAGTACAATGAGCAGTTCTTC CASSQDQYNEQFF
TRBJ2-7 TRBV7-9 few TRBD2 TGTGCCAGCAGCCAGGCAGCGGGGCAGCTGTACTTC CASSQAAGQLYF
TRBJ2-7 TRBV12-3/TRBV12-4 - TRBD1 TGTGCCAGCCTGCCGGGGACAGGGGCATACGAGCAGTACTTC CASLPGTGAYEQYF
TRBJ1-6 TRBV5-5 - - TGTGCCAGCAGCCTGGGGGCCAGAAATTCACCCCTCCACTTT CASSLGARNSPLHF
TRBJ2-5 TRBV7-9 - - TGTGCTGGCCAAGAGACCCAGTACTTC CAGQETQYF
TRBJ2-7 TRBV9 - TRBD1 TGTGCCAGCAGCGTCCTCAGGACAGGGGGCAGCGAGCAGTGCTTC CASSVLRTGGSEQCF
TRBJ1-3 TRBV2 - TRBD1 TGTGCCAGCAGTGCGGACAGGCTAGGAAACACCATATATTTT CASSADRLGNTIYF
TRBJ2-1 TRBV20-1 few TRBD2 TGCAGTGCTAGAACGGGGGGGGGATATGAGCAGTTCTTC CSARTGGGYEQFF
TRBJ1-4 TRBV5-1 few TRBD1 TGCGCCAGCAGCTCCACAGGGGGCGCAACTAATGAAAAACTGTTTTTT CASSSTGGATNEKLFF
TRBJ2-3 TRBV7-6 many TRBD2 TGTGCCAGCAGCTTAGGGGCCGGGACTAGCGGGGGGGCCTCCCCAGATACGCAGTATTTT CASSLGAGTSGGASPDTQYF
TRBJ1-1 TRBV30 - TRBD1 TGTGCCTGGAGTAGCGACAGGGTAGGAACTGAAGCTTTCTTT CAWSSDRVGTEAFF
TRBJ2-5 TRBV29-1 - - TGCAGCGTTGTTGGGAGAAGGATGGAGACCCAGTACTTC CSVVGRRMETQYF
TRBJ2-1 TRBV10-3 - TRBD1 TGTGCCATCAGTGGGGACAGCCCTCCCAATGAGCAGTTCTTC CAISGDSPPNEQFF
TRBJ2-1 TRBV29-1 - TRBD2 TGCAGCGTTCGAGCGGGGGGTCCCAGTGAGCAGTTCTTC CSVRAGGPSEQFF
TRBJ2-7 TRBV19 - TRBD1 TGTGCCAGTAGTATTGGCCAGGGGGTGTACGAGCAGTACTTC CASSIGQGVYEQYF
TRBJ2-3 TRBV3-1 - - TGTGCCAGCAGCGGACAGCTGACAGATACGCAGTATTTT CASSGQLTDTQYF
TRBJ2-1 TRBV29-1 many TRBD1 TGCAGCGTTCACCAGGGGGCTCTGAGGAATGAGCAGTTCTTC CSVHQGALRNEQFF
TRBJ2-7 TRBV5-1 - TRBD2 TGCGCCAGCAGCTCCTCTAGCGGGGAGCAGTACTTC CASSSSSGEQYF
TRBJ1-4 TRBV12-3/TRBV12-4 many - TGTGCCAGCAGTTTCTGGGGTAATGAAAAACTGTTTTTT CASSFWGNEKLFF
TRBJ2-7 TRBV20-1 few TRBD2 TGCAGTGCTACCCCCGGCCTAGCGGGGGGGTCCTACGAGCAGTACTTC CSATPGLAGGSYEQYF
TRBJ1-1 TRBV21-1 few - TGTGCCAGCAGCACACCCTCGTTGTCGGGGCCGAACACTGAAGCTTTCTTT CASSTPSLSGPNTEAFF
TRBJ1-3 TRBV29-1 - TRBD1 TGCAGCGTTGAGACCGGGACAGGTTCAAACACCATATATTTT CSVETGTGSNTIYF
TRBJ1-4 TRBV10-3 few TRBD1 TGTGCCATCAGTTTGCCCGGGACAGGGGATATTCATACTAATGAAAAACTGTTTTTT CAISLPGTGDIHTNEKLFF
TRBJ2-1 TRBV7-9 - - TGTGCCAGCAGCCTGGGGCTCTTC CASSLGLF
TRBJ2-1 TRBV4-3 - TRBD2 TGCGCCAGCAGCTTGGGACTAGCGGGAGGAGGGGGACTCTACAATGAGCAGTTCTTC CASSLGLAGGGGLYNEQFF